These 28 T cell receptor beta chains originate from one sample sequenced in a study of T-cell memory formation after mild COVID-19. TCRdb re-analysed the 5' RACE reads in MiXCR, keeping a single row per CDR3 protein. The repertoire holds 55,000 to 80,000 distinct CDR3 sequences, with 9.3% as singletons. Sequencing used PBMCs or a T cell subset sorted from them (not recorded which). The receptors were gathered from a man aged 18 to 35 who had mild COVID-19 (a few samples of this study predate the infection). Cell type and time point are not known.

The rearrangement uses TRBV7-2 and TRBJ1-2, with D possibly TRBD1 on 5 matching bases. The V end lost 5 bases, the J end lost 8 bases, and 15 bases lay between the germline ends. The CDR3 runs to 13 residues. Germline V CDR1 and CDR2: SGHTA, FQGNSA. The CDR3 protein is CASSRAQGEGYTF. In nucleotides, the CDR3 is TGTGCCAGCAGCCGAGCCCAGGGTGAGGGCTACACCTTC.

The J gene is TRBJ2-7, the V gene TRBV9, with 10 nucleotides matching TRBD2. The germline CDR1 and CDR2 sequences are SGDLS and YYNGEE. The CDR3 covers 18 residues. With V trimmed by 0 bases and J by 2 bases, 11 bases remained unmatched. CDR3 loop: CASSVEASGGPLTYEQYF. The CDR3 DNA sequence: TGTGCCAGCAGCGTAGAGGCTAGCGGGGGACCGCTTACCTACGAGCAGTACTTC.

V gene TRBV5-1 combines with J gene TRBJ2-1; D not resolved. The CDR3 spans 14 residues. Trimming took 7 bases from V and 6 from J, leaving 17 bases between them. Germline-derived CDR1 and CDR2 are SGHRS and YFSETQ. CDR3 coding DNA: TGCGCCAGCGGAACTGATCTAAGTCGCAATGAGCAGTTCTTC. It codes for CASGTDLSRNEQFF. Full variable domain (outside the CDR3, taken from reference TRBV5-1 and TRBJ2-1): KAGVTQTPRYLIKTRGQQVTLSCSPISGHRSVSWYQQTPGQGLQFLFEYFSETQRNKGNFPGRFSGRQFSNSRSEMNVSTLELGDSALYLCASGTDLSRNEQFFGPGTRLTVL.

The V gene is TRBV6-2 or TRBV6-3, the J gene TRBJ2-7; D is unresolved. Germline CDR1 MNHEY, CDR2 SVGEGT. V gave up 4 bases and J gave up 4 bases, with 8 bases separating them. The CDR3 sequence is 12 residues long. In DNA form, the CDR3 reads TGTGCCAGCAGTTCAGTCAGGTACGAGCAGTACTTC. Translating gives CASSSVRYEQYF.

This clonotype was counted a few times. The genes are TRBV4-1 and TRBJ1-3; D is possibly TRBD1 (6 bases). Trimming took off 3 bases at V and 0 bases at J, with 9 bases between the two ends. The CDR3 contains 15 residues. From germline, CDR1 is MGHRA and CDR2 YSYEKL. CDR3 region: CASSHPGVSGNTIYF. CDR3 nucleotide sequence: TGCGCCAGCAGCCACCCAGGGGTCTCTGGAAACACCATATATTTT.

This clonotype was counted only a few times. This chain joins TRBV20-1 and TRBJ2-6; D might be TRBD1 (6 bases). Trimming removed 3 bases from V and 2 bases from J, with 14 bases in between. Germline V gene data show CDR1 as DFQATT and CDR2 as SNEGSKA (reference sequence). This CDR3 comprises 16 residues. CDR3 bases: TGCAGTGCTAGGGGCCCACAGGGCCCTGGGGCCAACGTCCTGACTTTC. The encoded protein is CSARGPQGPGANVLTF.

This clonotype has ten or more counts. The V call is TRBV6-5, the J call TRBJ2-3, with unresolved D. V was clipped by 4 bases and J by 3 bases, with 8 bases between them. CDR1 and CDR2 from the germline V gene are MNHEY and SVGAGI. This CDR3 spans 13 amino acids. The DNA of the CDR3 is TGTGCCAGCAGTTCCCCGGGTACAGATACGCAGTATTTT. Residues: CASSSPGTDTQYF.

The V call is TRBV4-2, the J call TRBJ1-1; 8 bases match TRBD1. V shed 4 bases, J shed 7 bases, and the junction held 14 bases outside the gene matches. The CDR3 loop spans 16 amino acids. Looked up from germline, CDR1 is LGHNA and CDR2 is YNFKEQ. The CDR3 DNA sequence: TGTGCCAGCAGCCGCGGACAGGGAGGGACACTGAGTGAAGCTTTCTTT. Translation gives CASSRGQGGTLSEAFF.

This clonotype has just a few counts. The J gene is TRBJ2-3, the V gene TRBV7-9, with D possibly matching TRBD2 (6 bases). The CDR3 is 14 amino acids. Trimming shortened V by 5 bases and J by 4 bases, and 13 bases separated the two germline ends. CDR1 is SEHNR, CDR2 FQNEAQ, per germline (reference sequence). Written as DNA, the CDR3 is TGTGCCAGCAGCCGTCCGGGGGACGCAGATACGCAGTATTTT. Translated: CASSRPGDADTQYF. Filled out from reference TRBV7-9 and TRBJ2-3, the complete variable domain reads DTGVSQNPRHKITKRGQNVTFRCDPISEHNRLYWYRQTLGQGPEFLTYFQNEAQLEKSRLLSDRFSAERPKGSFSTLEIQRTEQGDSAMYLCASSRPGDADTQYFGPGTRLTVL.

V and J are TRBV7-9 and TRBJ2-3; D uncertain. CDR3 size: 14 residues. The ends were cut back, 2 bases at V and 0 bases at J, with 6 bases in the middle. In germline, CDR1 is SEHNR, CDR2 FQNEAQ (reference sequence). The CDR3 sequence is CASSLSASTDTQYF. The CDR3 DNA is TGTGCCAGCAGCTTATCGGCTAGCACAGATACGCAGTATTTT.

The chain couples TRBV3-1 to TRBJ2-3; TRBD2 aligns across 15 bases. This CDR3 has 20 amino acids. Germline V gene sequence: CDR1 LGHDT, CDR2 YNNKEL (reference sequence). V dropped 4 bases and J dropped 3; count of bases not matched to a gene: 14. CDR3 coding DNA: TGTGCCAGCAGCCCCTTAGCTCGGACTAGCGGGGGGGCGAGGACAGATACGCAGTATTTT. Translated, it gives CASSPLARTSGGARTDTQYF.

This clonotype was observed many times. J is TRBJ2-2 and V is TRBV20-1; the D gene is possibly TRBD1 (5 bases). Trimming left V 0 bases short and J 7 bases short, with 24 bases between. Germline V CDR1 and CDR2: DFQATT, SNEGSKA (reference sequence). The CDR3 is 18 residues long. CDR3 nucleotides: TGCAGTGCTAGAGATGTGGTTCGGGCGGCAGGGAAGGTCGGGGAGCTGTTTTTT. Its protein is CSARDVVRAAGKVGELFF.

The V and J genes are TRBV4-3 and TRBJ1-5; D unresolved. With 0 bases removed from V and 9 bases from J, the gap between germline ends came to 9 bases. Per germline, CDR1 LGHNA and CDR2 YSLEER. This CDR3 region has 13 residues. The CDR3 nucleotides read TGCGCCAGCAGCCAAGAAAGGAACGGGCCCCAGCATTTT. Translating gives CASSQERNGPQHF.

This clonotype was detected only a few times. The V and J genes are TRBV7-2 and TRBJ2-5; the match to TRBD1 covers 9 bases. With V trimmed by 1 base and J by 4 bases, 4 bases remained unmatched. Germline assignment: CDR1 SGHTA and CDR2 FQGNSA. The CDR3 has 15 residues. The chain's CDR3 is CASSLGTGARETQYF. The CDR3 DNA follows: TGTGCCAGCAGCTTAGGGACAGGGGCCAGAGAGACCCAGTACTTC.

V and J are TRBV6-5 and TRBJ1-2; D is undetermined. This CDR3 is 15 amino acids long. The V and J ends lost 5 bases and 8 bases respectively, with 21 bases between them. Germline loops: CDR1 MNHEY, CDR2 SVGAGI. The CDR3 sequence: CASSTAGRPTYGYTF. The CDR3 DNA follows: TGTGCCAGCAGTACCGCCGGCCGGCCAACCTACGGCTACACCTTC.

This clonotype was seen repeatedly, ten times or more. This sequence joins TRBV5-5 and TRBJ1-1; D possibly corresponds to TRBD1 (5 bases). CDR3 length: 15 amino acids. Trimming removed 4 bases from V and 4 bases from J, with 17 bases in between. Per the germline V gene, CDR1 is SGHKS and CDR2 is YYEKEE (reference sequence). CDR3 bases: TGTGCCAGCAGCGAGGGCGCTCCGGGGGGCACTGAAGCTTTCTTT. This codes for CASSEGAPGGTEAFF.

CDR3 nucleotides: TGTGCCAGCAGCCCTGGACTAGCGAGCTCCTACGAGCAGTACTTC. This gives the protein CASSPGLASSYEQYF. This chain uses TRBV5-5 with TRBJ2-7, with TRBD2 matching 9 bases. The junction had 5 bases not matched to a gene; V was cut back by 4 bases and J by 0 bases. Germline-derived CDR1 and CDR2 are SGHKS and YYEKEE (reference sequence). The CDR3 contains 15 residues.

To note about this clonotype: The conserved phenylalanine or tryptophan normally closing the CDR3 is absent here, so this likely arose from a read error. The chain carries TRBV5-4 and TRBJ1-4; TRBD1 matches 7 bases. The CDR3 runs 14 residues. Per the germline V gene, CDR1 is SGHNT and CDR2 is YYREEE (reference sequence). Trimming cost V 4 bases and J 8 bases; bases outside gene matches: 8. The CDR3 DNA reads TGTGCCAGCAGCGCCGGAGGGGGCGAAGAAAAACTGTTTATT. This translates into CASSAGGGEEKLFI.

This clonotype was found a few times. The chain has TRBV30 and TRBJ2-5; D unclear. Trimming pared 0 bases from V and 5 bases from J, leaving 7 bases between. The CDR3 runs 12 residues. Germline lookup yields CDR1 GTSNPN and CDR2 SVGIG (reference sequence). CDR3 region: CAWSVGMETQYF. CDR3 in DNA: TGTGCCTGGAGTGTGGGGATGGAGACCCAGTACTTC.

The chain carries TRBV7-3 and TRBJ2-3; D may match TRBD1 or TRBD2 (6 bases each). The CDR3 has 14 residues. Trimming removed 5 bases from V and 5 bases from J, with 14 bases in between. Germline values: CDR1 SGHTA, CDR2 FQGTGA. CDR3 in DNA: TGTGCCAGCAGCCCAGGGGCGGGGATAGATACGCAGTATTTT. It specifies CASSPGAGIDTQYF.

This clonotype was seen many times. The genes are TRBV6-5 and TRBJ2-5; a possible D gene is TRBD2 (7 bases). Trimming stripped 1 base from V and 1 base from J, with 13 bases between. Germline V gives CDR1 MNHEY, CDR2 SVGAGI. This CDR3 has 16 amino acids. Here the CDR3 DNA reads TGTGCCAGCAGTTACTGGGGGGGGGGCATCCAAGAGACCCAGTACTTC. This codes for CASSYWGGGIQETQYF.

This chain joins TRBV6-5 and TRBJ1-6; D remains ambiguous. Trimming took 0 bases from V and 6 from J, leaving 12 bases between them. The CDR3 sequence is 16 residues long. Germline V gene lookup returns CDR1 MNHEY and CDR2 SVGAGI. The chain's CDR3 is CASSYSRGILNSPLHF. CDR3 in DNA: TGTGCCAGCAGTTACTCCCGGGGAATCCTTAATTCACCCCTCCACTTT.

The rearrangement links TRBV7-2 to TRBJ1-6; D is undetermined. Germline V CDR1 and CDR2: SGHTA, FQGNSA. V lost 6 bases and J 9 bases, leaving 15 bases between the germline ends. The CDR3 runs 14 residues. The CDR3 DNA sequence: TGTGCCAGCAGAGAGACACCAATCGGTTCACCCCTCCACTTT. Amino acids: CASRETPIGSPLHF.

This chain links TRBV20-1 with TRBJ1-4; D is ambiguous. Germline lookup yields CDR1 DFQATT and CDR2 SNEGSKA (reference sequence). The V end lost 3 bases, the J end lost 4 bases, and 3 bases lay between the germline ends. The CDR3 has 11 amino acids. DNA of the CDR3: TGCAGTGCTAGGAATAATGAAAAACTGTTTTTT. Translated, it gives CSARNNEKLFF.

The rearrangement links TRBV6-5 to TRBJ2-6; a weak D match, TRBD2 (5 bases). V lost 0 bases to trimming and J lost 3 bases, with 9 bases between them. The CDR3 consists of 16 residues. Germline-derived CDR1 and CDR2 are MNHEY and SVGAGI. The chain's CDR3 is CASSYSPGSGANVLTF. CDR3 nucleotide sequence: TGTGCCAGCAGTTACTCCCCGGGAAGTGGGGCCAACGTCCTGACTTTC.

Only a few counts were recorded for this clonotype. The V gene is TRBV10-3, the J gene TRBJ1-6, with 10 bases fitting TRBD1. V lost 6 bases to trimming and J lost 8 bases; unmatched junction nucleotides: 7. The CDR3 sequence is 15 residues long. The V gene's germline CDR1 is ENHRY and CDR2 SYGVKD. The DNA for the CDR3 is TGTGCCATCAGACGGACAGGGGGGGAGGATTCACCCCTCCACTTT. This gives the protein CAIRRTGGEDSPLHF.

The CDR3 spells CSAVLRGGQDTQYF. The CDR3 bases are TGCAGTGCCGTGCTTAGGGGGGGCCAAGATACGCAGTATTTT. The rearrangement joins TRBV20-1 to TRBJ2-3; D is possibly TRBD2 (7 bases). Trimming took off 6 bases at V and 5 bases at J, with 18 bases between the two ends. The CDR3 is made up of 14 amino acids. Germline CDR1 is DFQATT and CDR2 is SNEGSKA (reference sequence).

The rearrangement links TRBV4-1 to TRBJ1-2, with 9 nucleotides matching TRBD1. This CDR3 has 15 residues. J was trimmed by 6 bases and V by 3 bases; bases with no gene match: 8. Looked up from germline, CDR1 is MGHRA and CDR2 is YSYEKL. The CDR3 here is CASSQDTGGWDGYTF. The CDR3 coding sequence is TGCGCCAGCAGCCAGGACACAGGGGGCTGGGATGGCTACACCTTC.